This record covers a single T cell receptor (beta chain). Its antigen is still unknown. TCRdb processed the 5' RACE reads anew with MiXCR; each CDR3 protein has one entry. Altogether about 400,000 distinct CDR3 sequences are present, 23% being singletons, with the ten largest covering around 13%. Germline assignment: CDR1 SGHRS and CDR2 YFSETQ. V lost 3 bases and J lost 6; bases outside the gene matches: 6. This CDR3 region has 15 residues. The data were obtained in a study of T-cell memory formation after mild COVID-19. Study context: TCR clusters were largely donor specific. Overall study findings and caveats: Clones contracting across day 15 to 85 had a balanced CD4/CD8 profile; later expanding clones leaned CD4+. CD4+ contracting clones were found mainly in CM and EM, and CD8+ ones in EMRA. The authors did not confirm SARS-CoV-2 specificity of second-wave clones peaking day 37.

Sequenced input: PBMCs or a T cell subset sorted from them (not recorded which). The chain carries TRBV5-1 and TRBJ2-1, with 10 bases lining up with TRBD2. This sequence was found in an adult woman who had mild COVID-19 (a few samples of this study predate the infection). Cell type and time point are not known. The CDR3 sequence: CASSSLAGAINEQFF. CDR3 nucleotides: TGCGCCAGCAGCTCCCTAGCGGGGGCCATCAATGAGCAGTTCTTC.